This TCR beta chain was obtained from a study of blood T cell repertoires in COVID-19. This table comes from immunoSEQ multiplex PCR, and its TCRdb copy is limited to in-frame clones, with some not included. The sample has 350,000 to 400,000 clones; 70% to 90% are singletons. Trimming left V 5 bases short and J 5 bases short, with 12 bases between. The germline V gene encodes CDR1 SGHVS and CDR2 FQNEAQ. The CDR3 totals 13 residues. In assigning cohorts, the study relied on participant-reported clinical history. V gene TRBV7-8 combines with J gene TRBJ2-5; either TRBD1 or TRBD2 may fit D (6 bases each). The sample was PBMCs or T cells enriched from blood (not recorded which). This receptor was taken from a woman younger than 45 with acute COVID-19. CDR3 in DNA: TGTGCCAGCAGCCGAGGGGGAGGCGAGACCCAGTACTTC. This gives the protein CASSRGGGETQYF.